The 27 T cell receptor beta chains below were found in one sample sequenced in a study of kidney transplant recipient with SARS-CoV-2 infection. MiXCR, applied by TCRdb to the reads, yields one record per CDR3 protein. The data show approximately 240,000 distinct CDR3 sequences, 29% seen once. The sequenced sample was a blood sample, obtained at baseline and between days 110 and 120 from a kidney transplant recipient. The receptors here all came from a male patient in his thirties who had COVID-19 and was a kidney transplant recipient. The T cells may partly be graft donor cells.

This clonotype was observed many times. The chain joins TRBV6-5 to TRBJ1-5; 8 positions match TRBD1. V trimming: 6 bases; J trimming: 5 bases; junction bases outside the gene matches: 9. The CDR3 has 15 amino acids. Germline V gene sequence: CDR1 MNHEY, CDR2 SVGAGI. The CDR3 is CASSPSDRAYQPQHF. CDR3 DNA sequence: TGTGCCAGCAGCCCTTCGGACAGGGCCTATCAGCCCCAGCATTTT.

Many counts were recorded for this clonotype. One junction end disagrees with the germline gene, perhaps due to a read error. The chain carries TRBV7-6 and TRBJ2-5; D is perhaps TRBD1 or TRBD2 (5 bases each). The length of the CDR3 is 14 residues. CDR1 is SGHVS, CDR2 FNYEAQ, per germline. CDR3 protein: CASSLDAEGETQYF. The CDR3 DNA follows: TGTGCTAGCAGCTTAGATGCCGAGGGGGAGACCCAGTACTTC.

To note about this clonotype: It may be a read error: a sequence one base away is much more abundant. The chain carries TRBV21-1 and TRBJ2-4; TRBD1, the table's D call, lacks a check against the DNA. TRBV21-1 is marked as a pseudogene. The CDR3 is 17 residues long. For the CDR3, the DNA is TGTGCCAGCAGGTGTGCGGGGCTACAGCAAAGAAAAAACATTCAGTACTTC. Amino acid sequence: CASRCAGLQQRKNIQYF.

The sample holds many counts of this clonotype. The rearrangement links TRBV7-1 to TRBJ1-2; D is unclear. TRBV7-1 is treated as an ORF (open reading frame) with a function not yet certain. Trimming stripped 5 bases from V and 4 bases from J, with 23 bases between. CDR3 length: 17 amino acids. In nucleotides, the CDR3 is TGTGCCAGCAGCACAACATCTCACGAGGGAAAGACCTATGGCTACACCTTC. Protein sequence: CASSTTSHEGKTYGYTF.

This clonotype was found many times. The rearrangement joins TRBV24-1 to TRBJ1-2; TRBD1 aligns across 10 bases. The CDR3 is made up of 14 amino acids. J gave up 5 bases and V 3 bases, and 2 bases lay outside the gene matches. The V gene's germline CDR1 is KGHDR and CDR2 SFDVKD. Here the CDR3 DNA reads TGTGCCACCAGTGATGGACAGGGGGGGTATGGCTACACCTTC. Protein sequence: CATSDGQGGYGYTF.

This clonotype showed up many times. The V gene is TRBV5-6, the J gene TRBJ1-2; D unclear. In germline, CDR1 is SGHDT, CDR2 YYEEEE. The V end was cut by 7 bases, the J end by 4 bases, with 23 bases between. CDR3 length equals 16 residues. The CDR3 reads CASCECNSRKTYGYTF. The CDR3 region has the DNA TGTGCCAGCTGCGAGTGCAATAGTCGAAAGACCTATGGCTACACCTTC.

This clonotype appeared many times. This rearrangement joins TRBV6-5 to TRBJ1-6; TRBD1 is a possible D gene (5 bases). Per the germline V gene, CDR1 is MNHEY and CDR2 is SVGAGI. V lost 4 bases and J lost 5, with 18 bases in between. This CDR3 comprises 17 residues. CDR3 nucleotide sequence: TGTGCCAGCAGTTCCCAACTGGGGGGGACTAATAATTCACCCCTCCACTTT. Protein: CASSSQLGGTNNSPLHF.

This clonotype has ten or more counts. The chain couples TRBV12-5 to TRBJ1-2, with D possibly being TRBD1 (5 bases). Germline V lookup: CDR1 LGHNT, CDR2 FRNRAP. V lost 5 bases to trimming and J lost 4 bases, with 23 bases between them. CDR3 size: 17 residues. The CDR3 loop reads CASGSSVLQGKTYGYTF. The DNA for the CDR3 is TGTGCTAGTGGTAGTAGCGTTTTGCAGGGAAAGACCTATGGCTACACCTTC.

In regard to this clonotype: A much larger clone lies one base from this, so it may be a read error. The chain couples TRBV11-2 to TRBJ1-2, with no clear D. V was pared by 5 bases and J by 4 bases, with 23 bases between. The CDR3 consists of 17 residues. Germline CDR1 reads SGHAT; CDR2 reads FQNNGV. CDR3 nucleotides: TGTGCCAGCAGCAAGGATCTAACAAGCAGAAAGACCTATGGCTACACCTTC. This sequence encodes CASSKDLTSRKTYGYTF.

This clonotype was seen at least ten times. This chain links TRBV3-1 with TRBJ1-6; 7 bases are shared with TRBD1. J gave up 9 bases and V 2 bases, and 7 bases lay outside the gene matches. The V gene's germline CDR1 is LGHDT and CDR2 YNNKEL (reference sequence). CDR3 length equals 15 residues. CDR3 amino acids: CASSQSRQGPSPLHF. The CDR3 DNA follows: TGTGCCAGCAGCCAATCACGACAGGGTCCTTCACCCCTCCACTTT.

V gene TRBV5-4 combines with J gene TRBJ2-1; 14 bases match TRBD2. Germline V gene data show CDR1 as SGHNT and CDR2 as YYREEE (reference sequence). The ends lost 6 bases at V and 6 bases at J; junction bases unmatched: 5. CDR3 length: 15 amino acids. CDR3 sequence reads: CASTLTSGRGNEQFF. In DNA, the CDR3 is TGTGCCAGCACCCTGACTAGCGGGAGGGGCAATGAGCAGTTCTTC.

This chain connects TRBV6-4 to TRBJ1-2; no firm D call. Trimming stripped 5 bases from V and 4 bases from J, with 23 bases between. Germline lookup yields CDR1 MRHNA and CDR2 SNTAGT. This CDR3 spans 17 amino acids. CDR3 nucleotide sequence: TGTGCCAGCAGTCACTACGGCTCACACGGAAAGACCTATGGCTACACCTTC. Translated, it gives CASSHYGSHGKTYGYTF.

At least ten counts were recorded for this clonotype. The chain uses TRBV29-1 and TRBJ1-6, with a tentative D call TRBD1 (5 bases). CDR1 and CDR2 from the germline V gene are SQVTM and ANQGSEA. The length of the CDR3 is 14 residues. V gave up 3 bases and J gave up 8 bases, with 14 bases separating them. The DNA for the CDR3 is TGCAGCGTTGAGCGTCTGGGGGAGGATTCACCCCTCCACTTT. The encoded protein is CSVERLGEDSPLHF.

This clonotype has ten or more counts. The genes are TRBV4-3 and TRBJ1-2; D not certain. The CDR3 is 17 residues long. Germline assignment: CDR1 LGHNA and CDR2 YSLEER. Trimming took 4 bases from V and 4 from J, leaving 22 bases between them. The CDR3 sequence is CASSPLQGRRKTYGYTF. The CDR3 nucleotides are TGCGCCAGCAGCCCTTTGCAAGGACGTCGAAAGACCTATGGCTACACCTTC.

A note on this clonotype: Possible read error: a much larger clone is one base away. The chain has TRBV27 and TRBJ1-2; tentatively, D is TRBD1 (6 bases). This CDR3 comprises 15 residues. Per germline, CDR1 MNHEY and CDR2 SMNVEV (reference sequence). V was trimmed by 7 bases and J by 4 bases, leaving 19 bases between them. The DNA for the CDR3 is TGTGCCAGCAATTCCCCAGGGGCCGGTATCTATGGCTACACCTTC. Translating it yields CASNSPGAGIYGYTF.

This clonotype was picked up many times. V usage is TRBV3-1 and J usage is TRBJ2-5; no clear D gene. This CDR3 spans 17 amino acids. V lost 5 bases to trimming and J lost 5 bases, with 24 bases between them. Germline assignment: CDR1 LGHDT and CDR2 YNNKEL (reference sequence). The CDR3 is CASSNGTPISFSETQYF. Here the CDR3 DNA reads TGTGCCAGCAGCAACGGAACTCCCATTTCTTTCTCTGAGACCCAGTACTTC.

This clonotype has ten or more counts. As DNA, the CDR3 is TGTGCCAGCAGCCCCAGGAGGGGAGGAACCGGGGAGCTGTTTTTT. As protein: CASSPRRGGTGELFF. The rearrangement joins TRBV3-1 to TRBJ2-2; perhaps TRBD2 as D (6 bases). Trimming removed 4 bases at V and 5 bases at J, with 14 bases between. Germline V gene sequence: CDR1 LGHDT, CDR2 YNNKEL (reference sequence). This CDR3 region has 15 residues.

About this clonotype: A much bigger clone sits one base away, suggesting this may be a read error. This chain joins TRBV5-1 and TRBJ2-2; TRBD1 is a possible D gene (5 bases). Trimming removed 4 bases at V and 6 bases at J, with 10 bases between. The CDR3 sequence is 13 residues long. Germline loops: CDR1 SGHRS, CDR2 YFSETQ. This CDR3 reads CASSETGAGELFF. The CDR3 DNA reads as TGCGCCAGCAGCGAAACAGGCGCCGGGGAGCTGTTTTTT. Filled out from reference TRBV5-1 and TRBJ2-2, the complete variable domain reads KAGVTQTPRYLIKTRGQQVTLSCSPISGHRSVSWYQQTPGQGLQFLFEYFSETQRNKGNFPGRFSGRQFSNSRSEMNVSTLELGDSALYLCASSETGAGELFFGEGSRLTVL.

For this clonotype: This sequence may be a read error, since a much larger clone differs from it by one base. The CDR3 nucleotides are TGTGCCAGCTGCTTAGTAGGGGCCGCCTACGAGCAGTACTTC. Translation: CASCLVGAAYEQYF. The chain links TRBV7-9 to TRBJ2-7; tentatively, D is TRBD1 (5 bases). The germline V gene has CDR1 SEHNR and CDR2 FQNEAQ (reference sequence). CDR3 size: 14 residues.

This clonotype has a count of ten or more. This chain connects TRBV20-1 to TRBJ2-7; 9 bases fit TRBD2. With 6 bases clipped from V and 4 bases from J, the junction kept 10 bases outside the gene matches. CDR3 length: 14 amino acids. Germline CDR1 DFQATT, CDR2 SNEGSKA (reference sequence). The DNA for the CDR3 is TGCAGTGCGCCTGGGCTAGCGGGATTATACGAGCAGTACTTC. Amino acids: CSAPGLAGLYEQYF.

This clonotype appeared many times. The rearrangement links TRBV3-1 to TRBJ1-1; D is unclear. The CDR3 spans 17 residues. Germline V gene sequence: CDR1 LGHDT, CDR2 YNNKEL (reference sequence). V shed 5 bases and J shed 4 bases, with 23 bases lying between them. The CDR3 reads CASSLVGPISIRTEAFF. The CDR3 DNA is TGTGCCAGCAGCTTAGTGGGTCCCATTTCAATTCGCACTGAAGCTTTCTTT. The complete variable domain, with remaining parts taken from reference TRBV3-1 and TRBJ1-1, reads DTAVSQTPKYLVTQMGNDKSIKCEQNLGHDTMYWYKQDSKKFLKIMFSYNNKELIINETVPNRFSPKSPDKAHLNLHINSLELGDSAVYFCASSLVGPISIRTEAFFGQGTRLTVV.

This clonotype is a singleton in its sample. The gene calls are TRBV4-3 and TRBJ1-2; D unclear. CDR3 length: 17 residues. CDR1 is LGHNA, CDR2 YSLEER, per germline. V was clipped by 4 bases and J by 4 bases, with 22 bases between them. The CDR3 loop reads CASSLPGRRRKTYGYTF. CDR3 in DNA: TGCGCCAGCAGCCTGCCAGGAAGACGTCGAAAGACCTATGGCTACACCTTC.

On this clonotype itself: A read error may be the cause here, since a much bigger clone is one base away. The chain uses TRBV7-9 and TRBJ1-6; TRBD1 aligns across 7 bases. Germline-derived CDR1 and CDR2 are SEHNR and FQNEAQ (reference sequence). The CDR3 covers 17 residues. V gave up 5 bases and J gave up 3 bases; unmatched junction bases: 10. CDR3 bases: TGTGCCAGCAGCAACAACAGGGGTGGGTACTATAATTCACCCCTCCACTTT. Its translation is CASSNNRGGYYNSPLHF.

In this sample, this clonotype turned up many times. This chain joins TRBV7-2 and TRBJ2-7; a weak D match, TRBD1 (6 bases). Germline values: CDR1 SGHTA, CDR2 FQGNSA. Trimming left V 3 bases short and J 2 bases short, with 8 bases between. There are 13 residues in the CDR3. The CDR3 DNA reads TGTGCCAGCAGCTTTGGGGGCCCCTACGAGCAGTACTTC. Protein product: CASSFGGPYEQYF.

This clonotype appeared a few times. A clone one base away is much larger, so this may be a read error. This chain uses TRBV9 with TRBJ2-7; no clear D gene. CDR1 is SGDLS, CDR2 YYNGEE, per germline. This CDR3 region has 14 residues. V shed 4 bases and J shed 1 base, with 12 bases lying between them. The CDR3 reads CASSMGHPSYEQYF. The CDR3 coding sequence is TGTGCCAGCAGCATGGGTCATCCTTCCTACGAGCAGTACTTC. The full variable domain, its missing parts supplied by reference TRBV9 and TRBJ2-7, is DSGVTQTPKHLITATGQRVTLRCSPRSGDLSVYWYQQSLDQGLQFLIQYYNGEERAKGNILERFSAQQFPDLHSELNLSSLELGDSALYFCASSMGHPSYEQYFGPGTRLTVT.

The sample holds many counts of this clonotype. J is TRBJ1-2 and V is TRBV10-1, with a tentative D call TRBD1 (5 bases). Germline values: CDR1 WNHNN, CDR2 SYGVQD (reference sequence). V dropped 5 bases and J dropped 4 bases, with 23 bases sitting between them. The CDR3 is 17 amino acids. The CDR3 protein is CASSSTVRSRKTYGYTF. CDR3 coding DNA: TGCGCCAGCAGTTCGACAGTAAGATCGCGAAAGACCTATGGCTACACCTTC.

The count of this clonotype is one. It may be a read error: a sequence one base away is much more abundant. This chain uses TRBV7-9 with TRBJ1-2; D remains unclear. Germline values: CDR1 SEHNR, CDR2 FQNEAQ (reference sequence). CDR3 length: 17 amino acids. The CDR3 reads CASSIGTYHGKTYGYAF. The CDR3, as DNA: TGTGCCAGCAGCATAGGAACATACCATGGAAAGACCTATGGCTACGCCTTC.